The 25 T cell receptor beta chains below were found in one sample sequenced in a study of OX40 agonist ivuxolimab in advanced cancers. Libraries were prepared by immunoSEQ multiplex PCR; TCRdb keeps only in-frame clonotypes and omits some of them. The table includes some 82,000 clones, around 90% detected once. This specimen consisted of CD4+ or CD8+ T cells sorted from blood, obtained in a trial of the OX40 agonist ivuxolimab. The receptors stem from an adult with an advanced solid tumor such as melanoma, head and neck, liver or kidney cancer.

V usage is TRBV28 and J usage is TRBJ2-1; possible D gene TRBD2, 6 bases. Germline V gene lookup returns CDR1 MDHEN and CDR2 SYDVKM. There are 13 residues in the CDR3. The V and J ends lost 4 bases and 6 bases respectively, with 10 bases between them. Written as DNA, the CDR3 is TGTGCCAGCAGTTCTGGGACTGTCAATGAGCAGTTCTTC. Protein sequence: CASSSGTVNEQFF.

V gene TRBV5-4 combines with J gene TRBJ2-5; D tentatively reads TRBD1 or TRBD2 (5 bases each). The last part of the DNA fits TRBJ2-7 better; the J call may be wrong. Germline CDR1 SGHNT, CDR2 YYREEE (reference sequence). The CDR3 is 15 amino acids. The CDR3 sequence is CASSTARGAQNEQYF. CDR3 sequence (DNA): TGTGCCAGCAGCACCGCCAGAGGGGCCCAGAACGAGCAGTACTTC.

CDR3 nucleotides: TGTGCCTCAACACGATCCGCGGGAGGGTCTGGAAACACCATATATTTT. This translates into CASTRSAGGSGNTIYF. The V and J genes are TRBV30 and TRBJ1-3; no reliable D call. Trimming left V 7 bases short and J 1 base short, with 20 bases between. Germline lookup yields CDR1 GTSNPN and CDR2 SVGIG (reference sequence). This CDR3 has 16 amino acids.

This chain uses TRBV11-1 with TRBJ2-7, with TRBD1 as a possible D gene (6 bases). V was clipped by 5 bases and J by 4 bases, with 15 bases between them. This CDR3 has 14 amino acids. Germline CDR1 reads SGHAT; CDR2 reads FQDESV (reference sequence). Written as DNA, the CDR3 is TGTGCCAGCAGCGCGGTCCAGGGGCCATACGAGCAGTACTTC. Translation gives CASSAVQGPYEQYF.

CDR3 amino acids: CASSLEGQSSTDTQYF. The CDR3 DNA is TGTGCCAGCAGCTTAGAGGGACAGTCTAGCACAGATACGCAGTATTTT. The chain employs TRBV11-3 and TRBJ2-3, with 7 bases aligning to TRBD1. The CDR3 spans 16 residues. The V gene end was trimmed by 0 bases and the J gene end by 0 bases; junction bases not matched to a gene: 3. Germline CDR1 reads SGHNT; CDR2 reads YENEEA.

This clone has only one observation. The J gene is TRBJ2-3, the V gene TRBV7-9; the match to TRBD2 covers 7 bases. The CDR3 extends over 18 amino acids. Germline lookup yields CDR1 SEHNR and CDR2 FQNEAQ (reference sequence). V was pared by 2 bases and J by 4 bases, with 15 bases of the junction left unmatched. The CDR3 nucleotides are TGTGCCAGCAGCTTATTACCTCTCGGCGGGAGAGGCCCAGATACGCAGTATTTT. This gives the protein CASSLLPLGGRGPDTQYF.

The V call is TRBV5-4, the J call TRBJ1-1; D gene uncertain. CDR3 length equals 15 residues. Germline loops: CDR1 SGHNT, CDR2 YYREEE (reference sequence). Deletions cut 4 bases from V and 0 bases from J, with 13 bases between. The CDR3 spells CASSPALGLNTEAFF. DNA of the CDR3: TGTGCCAGCAGCCCAGCCTTGGGTTTGAACACTGAAGCTTTCTTT.

The chain couples TRBV5-1 to TRBJ2-3; 10 nucleotides match TRBD2. Germline CDR1 SGHRS, CDR2 YFSETQ. The CDR3 extends over 16 amino acids. The junction had 8 bases not matched to a gene; V was cut back by 4 bases and J by 3 bases. DNA of the CDR3: TGCGCCAGCAGCGGGGGACTAGCGAAACTTACAGATACGCAGTATTTT. Translation: CASSGGLAKLTDTQYF.

The chain links TRBV5-1 to TRBJ2-7, with TRBD2 identical over 11 bases. Germline V lookup: CDR1 SGHRS, CDR2 YFSETQ. The CDR3 extends over 16 amino acids. The V and J ends lost 4 bases and 2 bases, in that order; junction bases with no gene match: 8. In DNA, the CDR3 is TGCGCCAGCAGCACCTTAGCGGGAGGGCGGACCTACGAGCAGTACTTC. Protein: CASSTLAGGRTYEQYF.

This clone was detected only once. This chain uses TRBV9 with TRBJ2-3, with D possibly matching TRBD2 (7 bases). Trimming shortened V by 0 bases and J by 0 bases, and 11 bases separated the two germline ends. Per the germline V gene, CDR1 is SGDLS and CDR2 is YYNGEE. CDR3 length: 16 residues. CDR3 in DNA: TGTGCCAGCAGCGTAGCGGGGGGCGTGAGCACAGATACGCAGTATTTT. Protein: CASSVAGGVSTDTQYF.

This chain links TRBV7-2 with TRBJ1-2, with 9 bases lining up with TRBD1. The germline V gene has CDR1 SGHTA and CDR2 FQGNSA. There are 13 residues in the CDR3. With V trimmed by 7 bases and J by 3 bases, 3 bases remained unmatched. The CDR3 DNA is TGTGCCAGCAACACAGGGGGCTACTATGGCTACACCTTC. Encoded protein: CASNTGGYYGYTF.

V gene TRBV4-3 combines with J gene TRBJ2-7, with 9 bases matching TRBD1. The CDR3 has 16 amino acids. Looked up from germline, CDR1 is LGHNA and CDR2 is YSLEER. V gave up 1 base and J gave up 4 bases; unmatched junction bases: 8. The CDR3, as DNA: TGCGCCAGCAGCCAAGTGACGGGACAGGGAGAATACGAGCAGTACTTC. Its protein is CASSQVTGQGEYEQYF.

V is TRBV11-2 and J is TRBJ2-2; the match to TRBD2 covers 9 bases. J lost 7 bases, V lost 5 bases, and 8 bases had no gene match. Germline lookup yields CDR1 SGHAT and CDR2 FQNNGV. The length of the CDR3 is 15 residues. This chain's CDR3 is CASSRLAVGSGELFF. CDR3 DNA: TGTGCCAGCAGCCGACTAGCGGTAGGGAGCGGGGAGCTGTTTTTT. Drawing the rest from reference TRBV11-2 and TRBJ2-2, the complete variable domain is EAGVAQSPRYKIIEKRQSVAFWCNPISGHATLYWYQQILGQGPKLLIQFQNNGVVDDSQLPKDRFSAERLKGVDSTLKIQPAKLEDSAVYLCASSRLAVGSGELFFGEGSRLTVL.

The chain links TRBV7-9 to TRBJ2-2; D is tentatively TRBD1 or TRBD2 (5 bases each). Looked up from germline, CDR1 is SEHNR and CDR2 is FQNEAQ (reference sequence). The CDR3 has 15 amino acids. V lost 5 bases to trimming and J lost 7 bases, with 17 bases between them. The DNA of the CDR3 is TGTGCCAGCAGCCCCAGGGACCGCCTTTACGGGGAGCTGTTTTTT. This sequence encodes CASSPRDRLYGELFF.

J is TRBJ2-1 and V is TRBV18, with 10 nucleotides matching TRBD2. CDR3 length equals 15 residues. Germline V gene lookup returns CDR1 KGHSH and CDR2 LQKENI. V was clipped by 4 bases and J by 2 bases; unmatched bases: 2. The CDR3 loop is CASSRLAGAYNEQFF. CDR3 sequence (DNA): TGTGCCAGCTCACGGCTAGCGGGAGCCTACAATGAGCAGTTCTTC.

The chain joins TRBV5-4 to TRBJ2-7; TRBD1 agrees at 9 bases. The CDR3 runs 16 residues. CDR1 SGHNT and CDR2 YYREEE come from the germline V gene (reference sequence). The V segment lost 3 bases and the J segment 3 bases; nucleotides outside the gene matches: 10. As DNA, the CDR3 is TGTGCCAGCAGCTCGGGCGGTGGGACAGGGAACTACGAGCAGTACTTC. Translated: CASSSGGGTGNYEQYF.

This chain links TRBV6-1 with TRBJ2-7; unclear D gene. Trimming cost V 5 bases and J 7 bases, with 9 bases left between them. The CDR3 is 11 residues long. Germline assignment: CDR1 MNHNS and CDR2 SASEGT. The CDR3 sequence: CASSSLGEQYF. In nucleotides, the CDR3 is TGTGCCAGCAGTAGCCTAGGGGAGCAGTACTTC.

The chain uses TRBV25-1 and TRBJ2-3; D is ambiguous. From germline, CDR1 is MGHDK and CDR2 SYGVNS. CDR3 length equals 11 residues. V gave up 10 bases and J gave up 6 bases, with 11 bases separating them. The CDR3 sequence: CATLRLDTQYF. For the CDR3, the DNA is TGTGCCACCCTGAGACTGGATACGCAGTATTTT.

This chain connects TRBV28 to TRBJ2-5, with D uncertain. The J call could be wrong; TRBJ2-7 is a better fit for the DNA end. This CDR3 spans 14 amino acids. Germline loops: CDR1 MDHEN, CDR2 SYDVKM. The CDR3 region is CASSLRLGKYEQYF. The CDR3 bases are TGTGCCAGCAGTTTAAGACTGGGCAAGTACGAGCAGTACTTC.

The rearrangement links TRBV5-4 to TRBJ1-1; D remains ambiguous. CDR1 and CDR2 (germline): SGHNT, YYREEE (reference sequence). The CDR3 runs 15 residues. V lost 1 base to trimming and J lost 5 bases, with 15 bases between them. This CDR3 is CASSLRQVSRTEAFF. The CDR3 coding sequence is TGTGCCAGCAGCTTGCGGCAGGTGTCCCGAACTGAAGCTTTCTTT.

The chain links TRBV6-5 to TRBJ2-7; 7 bases line up with TRBD1. V was pared by 5 bases and J by 4 bases, with 2 bases of the junction left unmatched. This CDR3 is built from 12 residues. Per the germline V gene, CDR1 is MNHEY and CDR2 is SVGAGI. The CDR3 is CASSRQGYEQYF. Written as DNA, the CDR3 is TGTGCCAGCAGTAGACAGGGTTACGAGCAGTACTTC.

The chain couples TRBV4-3 to TRBJ2-2, with D uncertain. Germline CDR1 LGHNA, CDR2 YSLEER. This CDR3 region has 15 residues. Deletions cut 4 bases from V and 1 base from J, with 10 bases between. In DNA, the CDR3 is TGCGCCAGCAGCCTGGGTCTAGGGAACACCGGGGAGCTGTTTTTT. Encoded protein: CASSLGLGNTGELFF.

This chain connects TRBV19 to TRBJ2-3; D may be TRBD1 (6 bases). Germline values: CDR1 LNHDA, CDR2 SQIVND (reference sequence). Between the trimmed V and J ends, which lost 1 base and 0 bases, there was a span of 8 bases. This CDR3 is 15 amino acids long. Here the CDR3 DNA reads TGTGCCAGTAGTATAGCGGGACAAAGCACAGATACGCAGTATTTT. This gives the protein CASSIAGQSTDTQYF.

The J gene is TRBJ1-2, the V gene TRBV30; D may be TRBD1 (5 bases). Germline CDR1 and CDR2: GTSNPN and SVGIG (reference sequence). This CDR3 contains 14 residues. With 4 bases removed from V and 1 base from J, the gap between germline ends came to 13 bases. The CDR3 DNA sequence: TGTGCCTGGATTTCCCGGGGGAGTAACTATGGCTACACCTTC. This sequence encodes CAWISRGSNYGYTF.

CDR3 sequence reads: CASSEGSPGHYEQYF. The CDR3 DNA reads as TGTGCCAGCAGTGAAGGGTCGCCAGGACACTACGAGCAGTACTTC. The V gene is TRBV2, the J gene TRBJ2-5, with a possible D match to TRBD1 (5 bases). The J call may not be correct, given that the DNA end is closer to TRBJ2-7. Germline lookup yields CDR1 SNHLY and CDR2 FYNNEI. The CDR3 spans 15 residues.